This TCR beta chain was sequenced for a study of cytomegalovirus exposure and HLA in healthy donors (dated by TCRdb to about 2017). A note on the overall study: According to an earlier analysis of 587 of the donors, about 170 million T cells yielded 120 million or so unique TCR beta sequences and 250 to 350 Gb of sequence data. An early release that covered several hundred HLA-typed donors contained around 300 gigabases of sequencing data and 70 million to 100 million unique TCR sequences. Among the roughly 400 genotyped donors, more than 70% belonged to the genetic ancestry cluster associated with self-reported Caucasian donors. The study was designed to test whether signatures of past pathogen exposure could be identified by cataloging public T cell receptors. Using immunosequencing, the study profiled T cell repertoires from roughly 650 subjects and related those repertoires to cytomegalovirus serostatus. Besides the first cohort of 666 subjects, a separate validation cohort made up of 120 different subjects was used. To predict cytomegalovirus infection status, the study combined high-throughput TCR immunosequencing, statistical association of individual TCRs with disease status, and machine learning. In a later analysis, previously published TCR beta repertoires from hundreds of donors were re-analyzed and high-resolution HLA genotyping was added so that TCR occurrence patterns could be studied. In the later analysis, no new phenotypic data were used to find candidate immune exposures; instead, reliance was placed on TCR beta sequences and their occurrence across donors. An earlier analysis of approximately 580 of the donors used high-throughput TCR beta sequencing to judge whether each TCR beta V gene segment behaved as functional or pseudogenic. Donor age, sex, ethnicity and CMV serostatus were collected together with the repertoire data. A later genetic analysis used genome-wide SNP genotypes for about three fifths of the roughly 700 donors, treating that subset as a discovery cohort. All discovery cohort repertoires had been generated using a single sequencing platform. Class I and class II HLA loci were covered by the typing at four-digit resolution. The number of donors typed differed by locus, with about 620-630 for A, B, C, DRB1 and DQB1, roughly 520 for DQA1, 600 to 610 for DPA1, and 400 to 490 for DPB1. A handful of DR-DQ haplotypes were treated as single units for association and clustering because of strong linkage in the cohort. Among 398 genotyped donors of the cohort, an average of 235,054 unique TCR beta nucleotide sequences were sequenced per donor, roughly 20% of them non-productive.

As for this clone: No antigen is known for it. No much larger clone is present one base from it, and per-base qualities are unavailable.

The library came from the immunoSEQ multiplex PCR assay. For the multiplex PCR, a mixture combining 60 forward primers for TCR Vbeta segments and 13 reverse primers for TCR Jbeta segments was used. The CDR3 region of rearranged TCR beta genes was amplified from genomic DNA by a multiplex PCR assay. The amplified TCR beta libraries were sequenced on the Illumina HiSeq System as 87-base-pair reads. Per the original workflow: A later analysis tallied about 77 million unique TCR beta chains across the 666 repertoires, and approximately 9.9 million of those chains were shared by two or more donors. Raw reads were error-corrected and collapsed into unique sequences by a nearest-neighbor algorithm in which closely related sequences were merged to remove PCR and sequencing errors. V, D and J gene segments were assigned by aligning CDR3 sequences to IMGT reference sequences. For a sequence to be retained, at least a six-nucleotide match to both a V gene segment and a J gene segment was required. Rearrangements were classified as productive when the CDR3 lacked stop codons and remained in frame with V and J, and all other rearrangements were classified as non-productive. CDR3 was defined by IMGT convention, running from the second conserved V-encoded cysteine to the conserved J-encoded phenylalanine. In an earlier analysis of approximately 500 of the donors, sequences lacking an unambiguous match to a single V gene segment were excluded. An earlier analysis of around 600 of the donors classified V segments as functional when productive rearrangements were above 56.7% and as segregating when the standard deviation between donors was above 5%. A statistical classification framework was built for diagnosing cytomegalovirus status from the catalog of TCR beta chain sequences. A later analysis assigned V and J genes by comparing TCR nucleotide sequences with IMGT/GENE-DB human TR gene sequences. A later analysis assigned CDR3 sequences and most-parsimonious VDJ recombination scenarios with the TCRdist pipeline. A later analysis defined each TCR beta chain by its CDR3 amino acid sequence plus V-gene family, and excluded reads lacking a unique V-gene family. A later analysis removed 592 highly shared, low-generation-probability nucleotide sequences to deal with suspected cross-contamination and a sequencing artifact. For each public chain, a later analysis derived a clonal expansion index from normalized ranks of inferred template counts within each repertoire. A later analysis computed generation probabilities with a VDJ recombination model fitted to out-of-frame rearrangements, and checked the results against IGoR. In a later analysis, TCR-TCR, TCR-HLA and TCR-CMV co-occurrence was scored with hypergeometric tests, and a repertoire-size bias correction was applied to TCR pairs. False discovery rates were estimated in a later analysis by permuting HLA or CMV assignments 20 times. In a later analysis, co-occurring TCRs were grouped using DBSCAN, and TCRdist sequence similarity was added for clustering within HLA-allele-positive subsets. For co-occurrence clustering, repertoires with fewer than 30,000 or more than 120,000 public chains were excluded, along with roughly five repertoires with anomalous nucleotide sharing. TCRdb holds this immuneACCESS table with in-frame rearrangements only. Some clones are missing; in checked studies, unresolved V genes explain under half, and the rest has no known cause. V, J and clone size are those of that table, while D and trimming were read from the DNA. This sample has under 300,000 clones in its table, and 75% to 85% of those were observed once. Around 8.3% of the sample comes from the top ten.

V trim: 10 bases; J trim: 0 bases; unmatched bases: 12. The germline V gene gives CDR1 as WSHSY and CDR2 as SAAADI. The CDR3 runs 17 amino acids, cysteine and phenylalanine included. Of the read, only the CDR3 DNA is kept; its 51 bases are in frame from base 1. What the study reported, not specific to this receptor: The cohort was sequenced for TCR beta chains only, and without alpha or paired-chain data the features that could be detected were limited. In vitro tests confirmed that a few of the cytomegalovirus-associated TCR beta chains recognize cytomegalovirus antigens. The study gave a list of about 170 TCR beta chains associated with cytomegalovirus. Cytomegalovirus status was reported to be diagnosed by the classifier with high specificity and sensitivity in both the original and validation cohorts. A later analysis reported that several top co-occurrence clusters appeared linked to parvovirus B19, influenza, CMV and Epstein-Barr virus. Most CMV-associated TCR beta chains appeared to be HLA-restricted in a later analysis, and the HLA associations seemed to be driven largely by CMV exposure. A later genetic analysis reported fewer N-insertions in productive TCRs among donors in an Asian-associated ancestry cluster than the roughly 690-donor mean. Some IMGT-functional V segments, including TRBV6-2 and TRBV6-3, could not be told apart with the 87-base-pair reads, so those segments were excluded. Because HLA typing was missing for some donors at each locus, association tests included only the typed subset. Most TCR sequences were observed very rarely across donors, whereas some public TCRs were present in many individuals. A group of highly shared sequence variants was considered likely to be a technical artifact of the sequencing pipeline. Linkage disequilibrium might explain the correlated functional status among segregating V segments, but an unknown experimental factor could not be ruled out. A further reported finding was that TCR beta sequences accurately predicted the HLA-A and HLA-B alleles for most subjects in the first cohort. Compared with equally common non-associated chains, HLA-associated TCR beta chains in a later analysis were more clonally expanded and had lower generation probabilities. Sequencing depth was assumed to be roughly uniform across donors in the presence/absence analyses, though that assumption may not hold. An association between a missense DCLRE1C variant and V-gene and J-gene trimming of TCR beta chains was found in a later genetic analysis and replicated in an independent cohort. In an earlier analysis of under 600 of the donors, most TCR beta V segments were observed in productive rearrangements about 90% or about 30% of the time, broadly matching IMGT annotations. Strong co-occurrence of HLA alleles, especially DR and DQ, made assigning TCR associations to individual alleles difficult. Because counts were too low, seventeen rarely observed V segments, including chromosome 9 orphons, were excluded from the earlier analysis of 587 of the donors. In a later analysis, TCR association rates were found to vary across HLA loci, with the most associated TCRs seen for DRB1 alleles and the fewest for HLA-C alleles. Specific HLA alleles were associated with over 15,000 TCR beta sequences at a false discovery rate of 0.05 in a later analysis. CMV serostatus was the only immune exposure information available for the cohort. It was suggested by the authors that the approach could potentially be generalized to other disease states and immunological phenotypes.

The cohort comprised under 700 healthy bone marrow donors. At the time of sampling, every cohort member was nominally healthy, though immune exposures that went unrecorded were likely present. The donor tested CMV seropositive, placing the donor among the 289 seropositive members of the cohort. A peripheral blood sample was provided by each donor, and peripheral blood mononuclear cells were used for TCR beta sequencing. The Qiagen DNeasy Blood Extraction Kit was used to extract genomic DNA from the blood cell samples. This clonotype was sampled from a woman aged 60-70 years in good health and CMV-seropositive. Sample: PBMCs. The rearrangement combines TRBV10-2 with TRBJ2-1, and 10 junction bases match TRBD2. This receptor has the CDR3 CATRETSGRSSYNEQFF. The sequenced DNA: TGCGCCACCCGGGAGACTAGCGGGCGGAGCTCCTACAATGAGCAGTTCTTC.